These 25 T cell receptor beta chains share one sample of origin, sequenced in a study of control samples from healthy donors and cancer patients. Produced via immunoSEQ multiplex PCR; TCRdb's table is partial and in-frame only. The sample contains tens of thousands of clones, roughly 85% of which appear only once. The sample comprised blood. Receptors originate from a man aged 60-69 years in good health.

The chain uses TRBV3-1 (or the pseudogene TRBV3-2) and TRBJ2-5; D may correspond to TRBD1 or TRBD2 (5 bases each). Between the trimmed V and J ends, which lost 3 bases and 5 bases, there was a span of 16 bases. The CDR3 loop spans 15 amino acids. Looked up from germline, CDR1 is LGHDT and CDR2 is YNNKEL (reference sequence). As DNA, the CDR3 is TGTGCCAGCAGCCACCGAGGGGTGCGCCTGGAGACCCAGTACTTC. As protein: CASSHRGVRLETQYF.

This clone has a single count. The DNA of the CDR3 is TGCAGTGCTAGTACGGGGGGTCTCACCGGGGAGCTGTTTTTT. Protein product: CSASTGGLTGELFF. The chain couples TRBV20-1 to TRBJ2-2; TRBD2 agrees at 7 bases. Germline CDR1 is DFQATT and CDR2 is SNEGSKA (reference sequence). The length of the CDR3 is 14 residues. Trimming at V came to 3 bases and at J to 4 bases, leaving 5 bases not matched to a gene.

V is TRBV5-1 and J is TRBJ1-1, with TRBD1 matching over 10 bases. Germline values: CDR1 SGHRS, CDR2 YFSETQ. The V gene end was trimmed by 0 bases and the J gene end by 3 bases; junction bases not matched to a gene: 2. The CDR3 has 15 amino acids. The DNA of the CDR3 is TGCGCCAGCAGCTTGGACGGGACAGGGGACACTGAAGCTTTCTTT. It codes for CASSLDGTGDTEAFF.

The genes are TRBV4-2 and TRBJ2-4; TRBD1 agrees at 9 bases. The CDR3 is 14 amino acids. Trimming removed 3 bases from V and 8 bases from J; junction bases left unmatched: 5. The germline V gene has CDR1 LGHNA and CDR2 YNFKEQ. CDR3 protein: CASSQGDRDDIQYF. CDR3 nucleotides: TGTGCCAGCAGCCAGGGGGACAGGGACGACATTCAGTACTTC.

V usage is TRBV7-9 and J usage is TRBJ2-7; D might be TRBD2 (5 bases). Germline lookup yields CDR1 SEHNR and CDR2 FQNEAQ (reference sequence). This CDR3 has 13 amino acids. Trimming pared 5 bases from V and 3 bases from J, leaving 11 bases between. The CDR3 region has the DNA TGTGCCAGCAGCGTCCAGGAGGACTACGAGCAGTACTTC. Its translation: CASSVQEDYEQYF.

V usage is TRBV3-1 (or the pseudogene TRBV3-2) and J usage is TRBJ1-4; 8 nucleotides align to TRBD1. The germline CDR1 and CDR2 sequences are LGHDT and YNNKEL (reference sequence). V shed 1 base and J 8 bases; nucleotides not matched to a gene: 12. The CDR3 is 17 amino acids. The CDR3 region is CASSQGYRTGSREKLFF. The CDR3 DNA reads TGTGCCAGCAGCCAAGGATACCGGACAGGGTCTCGGGAAAAACTGTTTTTT.

This sequence joins TRBV7-8 and TRBJ1-5; TRBD1 matches 7 bases. CDR3 size: 14 residues. V gave up 8 bases and J gave up 4 bases; unmatched junction bases: 8. The germline gives CDR1 SGHVS, CDR2 FQNEAQ. DNA for the CDR3: TGTGCCAGCGAGAGGACAGGAGGAAATCAGCCCCAGCATTTT. This gives the protein CASERTGGNQPQHF.

V gene TRBV7-6 combines with J gene TRBJ2-2, with D perhaps matching TRBD1 (5 bases). Germline-derived CDR1 and CDR2 are SGHVS and FNYEAQ. The CDR3 has 18 residues. The germline V and J ends were trimmed by 3 bases and 0 bases, with 17 bases remaining between them. CDR3 loop: CASSLISTGPANTGELFF. The CDR3 DNA is TGTGCCAGCAGCTTGATCAGCACAGGCCCCGCGAACACCGGGGAGCTGTTTTTT.

The table lists this clone with a count of one. The genes are TRBV5-4 and TRBJ2-3, with 7 bases that match TRBD2. Germline V gene data show CDR1 as SGHNT and CDR2 as YYREEE (reference sequence). J gave up 4 bases and V 0 bases, and 2 bases lay outside the gene matches. This CDR3 comprises 14 residues. DNA of the CDR3: TGTGCCAGCAGCTTGGCGGGACTATCAGATACGCAGTATTTT. Protein sequence: CASSLAGLSDTQYF.

The gene calls are TRBV7-2 and TRBJ2-1, with 11 positions matching TRBD2. Germline assignment: CDR1 SGHTA and CDR2 FQGNSA. V lost 2 bases to trimming and J lost 4 bases; unmatched junction nucleotides: 4. The CDR3 runs to 16 residues. The CDR3 DNA sequence: TGTGCCAGCAGCTTAAGGGGGACTAGCGGTTACAATGAGCAGTTCTTC. This gives the protein CASSLRGTSGYNEQFF.

J is TRBJ1-2 and V is TRBV5-1, with 7 nucleotides matching TRBD1. CDR3 length: 13 residues. Germline-derived CDR1 and CDR2 are SGHRS and YFSETQ. The V gene end was trimmed by 6 bases and the J gene end by 0 bases; junction bases not matched to a gene: 2. DNA of the CDR3: TGCGCCAGCACTCAGGGGGCTAACTATGGCTACACCTTC. As protein: CASTQGANYGYTF.

About this clone itself: An end of the junction does not agree with germline; a read error may underlie this. The chain has TRBV18 and TRBJ2-5; D is perhaps TRBD2 (5 bases). This CDR3 has 13 amino acids. Looked up from germline, CDR1 is KGHSH and CDR2 is LQKENI. The CDR3 loop is CASSQTKQETHYF. The DNA for the CDR3 is TGTGCCAGCTCACAGACTAAGCAAGAGACCCATTACTTC.

This clone was seen a single time. The J gene is TRBJ2-2, the V gene TRBV9; 9 positions match TRBD2. In germline, CDR1 is SGDLS, CDR2 YYNGEE. V lost 3 bases, J lost 4 bases, and 4 bases stayed unmatched. This CDR3 has 15 amino acids. CDR3: CASSEGLALTGELFF. The CDR3 DNA reads as TGTGCCAGCAGCGAGGGACTAGCCCTCACCGGGGAGCTGTTTTTT.

The rearrangement joins TRBV13 to TRBJ1-1; possible D gene TRBD1, 6 bases. Trimming pared 4 bases from V and 1 base from J, leaving 13 bases between. From germline, CDR1 is PRHDT and CDR2 FYEKMQ (reference sequence). The length of the CDR3 is 15 residues. The CDR3 here is CASSSYPTGNTEAFF. For the CDR3, the DNA is TGTGCCAGCAGCTCTTACCCGACAGGGAACACTGAAGCTTTCTTT.

The genes are TRBV21-1 and TRBJ2-3; TRBD1 is the table's D call, not checked against the DNA. TRBV21-1 is labeled a pseudogene. The length of the CDR3 is 18 residues. The CDR3 here is CASSKCRSRGLGTDTQYF. In nucleotides, the CDR3 is TGTGCCAGCAGCAAATGCCGCAGTAGGGGGCTTGGCACAGATACGCAGTATTTT.

The chain couples TRBV19 to TRBJ1-4; D is unresolved. This CDR3 contains 13 residues. Germline V lookup: CDR1 LNHDA, CDR2 SQIVND (reference sequence). The V gene lost 6 bases and the J gene lost 7 bases, with 12 bases spanning the gap. The CDR3 region is CASSRKAGEKLFF. The CDR3 coding sequence is TGTGCCAGTAGCAGAAAAGCAGGTGAAAAACTGTTTTTT.

J is TRBJ2-5 and V is TRBV30, with 10 bases fitting TRBD2. The germline CDR1 and CDR2 sequences are GTSNPN and SVGIG (reference sequence). J gave up 4 bases and V 0 bases, and 5 bases lay outside the gene matches. The CDR3 is 15 residues long. CDR3 sequence reads: CAWSVPSGGGETQYF. CDR3 nucleotide sequence: TGTGCCTGGAGTGTCCCCAGCGGGGGGGGAGAGACCCAGTACTTC. The full variable domain, in which reference TRBV30 and TRBJ2-5 provide the parts outside the CDR3, is SQTIHQWPATLVQPVGSPLSLECTVEGTSNPNLYWYRQAAGRGLQLLFYSVGIGQISSEVPQNLSASRPQDRQFILSSKKLLLSDSGFYLCAWSVPSGGGETQYFGPGTRLLVL.

V usage is TRBV7-3 and J usage is TRBJ2-2; D remains ambiguous. V lost 5 bases and J 6 bases, leaving 7 bases between the germline ends. CDR3 length: 12 residues. Germline-derived CDR1 and CDR2 are SGHTA and FQGTGA. The DNA of the CDR3 is TGTGCCAGCAGCCAGACTCCCGGGGAGCTGTTTTTT. This codes for CASSQTPGELFF.

The J gene is TRBJ2-4, the V gene TRBV5-6, with D possibly being TRBD1 or TRBD2 (6 bases each). Per the germline V gene, CDR1 is SGHDT and CDR2 is YYEEEE. The CDR3 contains 16 residues. Trimming shortened V by 1 base and J by 8 bases, and 19 bases separated the two germline ends. CDR3 sequence: CASSLKGGGNRDIQYF. The CDR3 DNA follows: TGTGCCAGCAGCTTGAAGGGGGGAGGTAATAGGGACATTCAGTACTTC.

The J gene is TRBJ1-2, the V gene TRBV12-3 or TRBV12-4; TRBD1 might be the D (6 bases). Trimming left V 7 bases short and J 6 bases short, with 15 bases between. CDR3 size: 13 residues. DNA for the CDR3: TGTGCCAGCACCCCTTTTACAGGGAATGGCTACACCTTC. It encodes CASTPFTGNGYTF.

The chain joins TRBV7-6 to TRBJ1-4; unclear D gene. Germline CDR1 and CDR2: SGHVS and FNYEAQ. The CDR3 has 16 amino acids. V lost 1 base, J lost 0 bases, and 9 bases lay in between. The CDR3 sequence: CASSLVAAATNEKLFF. The DNA of the CDR3 is TGTGCCAGCAGCTTAGTAGCGGCCGCAACTAATGAAAAACTGTTTTTT.

V and J are TRBV19 and TRBJ1-4; a possible D gene is TRBD1 (6 bases). Trimming removed 4 bases from V and 5 bases from J, with 11 bases in between. Germline V lookup: CDR1 LNHDA, CDR2 SQIVND (reference sequence). This CDR3 contains 14 residues. The CDR3 sequence: CASSTRRGNEKLFF. Here the CDR3 DNA reads TGTGCCAGTAGTACCCGTAGGGGGAATGAAAAACTGTTTTTT. The whole variable domain, remainder taken from reference TRBV19 and TRBJ1-4, is DGGITQSPKYLFRKEGQNVTLSCEQNLNHDAMYWYRQDPGQGLRLIYYSQIVNDFQKGDIAEGYSVSREKKESFPLTVTSAQKNPTAFYLCASSTRRGNEKLFFGSGTQLSVL.

The chain uses TRBV7-9 and TRBJ1-1; no reliable D call. The germline V gene encodes CDR1 SEHNR and CDR2 FQNEAQ (reference sequence). Between the trimmed V and J ends, which lost 4 bases and 2 bases, there was a span of 11 bases. The CDR3 is made up of 14 amino acids. CDR3 DNA: TGTGCCAGCAGCTACGGACCCAGCAACACTGAAGCTTTCTTT. Translating gives CASSYGPSNTEAFF.

The chain links TRBV14 to TRBJ1-4; 9 positions agree with TRBD1. After removal of 4 bases from V and 8 bases from J, the junction contained 17 bases not matched to a gene. The germline V gene has CDR1 SGHDN and CDR2 FVKESK. The CDR3 is 18 amino acids. CDR3 amino acids: CASSRPRRTGQGSEKLFF. The CDR3 DNA reads TGTGCCAGCAGCCGGCCGAGAAGAACGGGACAGGGAAGCGAAAAACTGTTTTTT. Variable domain in full (rest from reference TRBV14 and TRBJ1-4): EAGVTQFPSHSVIEKGQTVTLRCDPISGHDNLYWYRRVMGKEIKFLLHFVKESKQDESGMPNNRFLAERTGGTYSTLKVQPAELEDSGVYFCASSRPRRTGQGSEKLFFGSGTQLSVL.

This chain joins TRBV18 and TRBJ1-6, with no clear D. Germline lookup yields CDR1 KGHSH and CDR2 LQKENI. CDR3 length: 15 amino acids. V was trimmed by 4 bases and J by 8 bases, leaving 15 bases between them. The CDR3 loop is CASSQVRGSDSPLHF. The CDR3 region has the DNA TGTGCCAGCTCACAGGTGCGGGGATCGGATTCACCCCTCCACTTT.